This section outlines one T cell receptor (beta chain) sequence together with its context. The target of this receptor is not known. Per-base qualities were not stored, and no clone one base away is much larger. Genomic DNA was extracted from sorted cells with the Quick-DNA Microprep Kit. Amplification of TCRbeta DNA was done with the immunoSEQ hsTCRbeta kit, following the protocol from the manufacturer. An Illumina MiSeq instrument was used to sequence the TCRbeta libraries. In the authors' own workflow: After out-of-frame sequences were removed, 2,204,828 distinct TCRbeta sequences remained, averaging around 67,000 per individual. Each individual was scored by the count of over 150 previously reported CMV-associated TCRbeta sequences and the total productive distinct TCRbeta count. A beta-binomial model was reimplemented in Python, and scikit-learn random forests with default parameters were trained on US cohort data. Classifier performance on the Belgian cohort was summarized as median AUC with percentile confidence intervals calculated over 10,000 bootstrap iterations. Held by TCRdb, this immuneACCESS table contains in-frame sequences only and omits some clones. Under half of the omission traces to an unresolved V gene where checked; the cause of the rest is unknown. The D gene and trimming were derived from the DNA, and the V and J assignments and clone size from that table. The sample records about 59,000 clones, about 81% of which are singletons. The ten largest clones capture about 0.95% of the sample.

The data belong to a study of memory CD4+ T cells and cytomegalovirus serostatus (dated by TCRdb to about 2019). Broadly, across the study: A total of some 33 healthy Belgian adults, of whom 9 were CMV seropositive and about 25 were CMV seronegative, were included in the cohort. To replicate a published TCR-based CMV serostatus classifier, the study sequenced CD4+ memory TCRbeta repertoires from a Belgian cohort whose cytomegalovirus serostatus was known. Summary of the overall study and its limitations: The results were read as suggesting that the CMV-associated TCR signature is, for the most part, present in the CD4+ memory repertoire. On the Belgian cohort, the classifier based on the original framework reached a median bootstrapped AUC of 0.95, with a 95% CI of 0.76-1.00. For CMV serostatus prediction, a median bootstrapped AUC of 0.95 was reached with the original framework, and a median bootstrapped AUC of about 0.89 was reached with a US-trained random forest. Among the roughly 160 previously reported CMV-associated TCRbeta sequences, 67 showed up in the CD4+ memory repertoires, with each one found in between one and five individuals. Only CD4+CD45RO+ memory cells were sequenced, unlike the original study, which covered naive and memory CD4+ and CD8+ populations.

The CDR3 starts with the cysteine, ends with the phenylalanine, and has 15 residues. Just CDR3 DNA is preserved here, 45 bases in frame from base 1. CDR1 and CDR2 (SEHNR, FQNEAQ) derive from the germline V gene (reference sequence). The V and J ends are trimmed by 1 base and 1 base, leaving 10 bases between them. A FACSAria II was used to sort memory CD4+ T cells, defined as single viable CD3+CD4+CD8-CD45RO+ cells. CMV serostatus was determined using a Roche Elecsys assay that detects serum IgG against CMV pp150, pp28, p38 and p52. Once the samples were thawed, total CD4+ T cells were enriched through positive selection using CD4 magnetic microbeads. The samples came from a separate study whose specific focus was interrogating the CD4+ T cell memory repertoire. Peripheral blood mononuclear cells were isolated and cryopreserved according to standard operating procedures, and serum was stored at -80 degrees C. CD3-PerCP (BW264/56), CD4-APC (RPA-T4), CD45RO-PE (UCHT1) and CD8-Pacific Orange (3B5) antibodies were used for staining, and non-viable cells were excluded with Sytox blue.

The chain is made from TRBV7-9 and TRBJ1-1; there is no confident call for the D gene. The specimen sequenced was memory CD4+ T cells from blood. This TCR was recovered from an adult in good health and CMV-seronegative. DNA sequence: TGTGCCAGCAGCTTAGAGGGTTGGAAGAACACTGAAGCTTTCTTT. Its translation reads: CASSLEGWKNTEAFF.